Shown below are 20 T cell receptor beta chains from a single sample sequenced in a study of T cells in Graves' hyperthyroidism and ophthalmopathy (dated by TCRdb to the late 2010s). Preparation of the library involved multiplex PCR. Instrument used: Illumina HiSeq 2000. The TCR beta CDR3 regions were amplified from the RNA transcripts. A first-round RT-PCR of the TCR CDR3 used the HTBI primer set with the Qiagen OneStep RT-PCR kit. In TCRdb, the public reads were trimmed at Q25 with fastp and aligned with MiXCR, with productive beta chains retained. CDR3 protein sequences are deduplicated, and each keeps its most common genes and DNA. This sample comprises fewer than 650,000 distinct CDR3 sequences, around 14% of them detected only once. In total, the top ten clones hold 7% to 9% of the sample. The sequenced sample consisted of blood. The receptor set was obtained from a woman under 30 with Graves' ophthalmopathy.

There are many counts of this clonotype. The chain combines TRBV6-1 with TRBJ2-3; D unresolved. The CDR3 has 17 residues. Germline V CDR1 and CDR2: MNHNS, SASEGT. Trimming cost V 5 bases and J 1 base, with 19 bases left between them. The CDR3 DNA reads TGTGCCAGCAGTTCGGTTTCCGTCGGAAAAGGCACAGATACGCAGTATTTT. It translates to CASSSVSVGKGTDTQYF.

Many counts were recorded for this clonotype. CDR3 sequence: CASSLSSGVAEAFF. The CDR3 DNA sequence: TGTGCCAGCAGCCTATCATCCGGAGTAGCTGAAGCTTTCTTT. The rearrangement links TRBV7-8 to TRBJ1-1, with no clear D. The CDR3 is made up of 14 amino acids. Germline CDR1 and CDR2: SGHVS and FQNEAQ. V was cut by 5 bases and J by 6 bases, with 16 bases left in between.

This clonotype came up many times. This chain connects TRBV29-1 to TRBJ2-1; D perhaps matches TRBD2 (7 bases). Trimming cost V 7 bases and J 4 bases, with 17 bases left between them. Germline values: CDR1 SQVTM, CDR2 ANQGSEA. This CDR3 is built from 14 residues. Here the CDR3 reads CSAIPRGGYNEQFF. DNA of the CDR3: TGCAGCGCTATACCTAGGGGGGGTTACAATGAGCAGTTCTTC.

This clonotype was seen repeatedly, ten times or more. This chain links TRBV6-1 with TRBJ2-1; D not certain. Germline CDR1 reads MNHNS; CDR2 reads SASEGT. The CDR3 length is 16 residues. Trimming cost V 6 bases and J 3 bases, with 18 bases left between them. The CDR3, as DNA: TGTGCCAGCAGGCTGTCCGGAGCGCCCGGCTACAATGAGCAGTTCTTC. It encodes CASRLSGAPGYNEQFF.

This clonotype was counted many times. The CDR3 here is CASSSTRQGNYEQYF. The CDR3 DNA follows: TGTGCCAGCAGCTCAACTCGACAGGGGAACTACGAGCAGTACTTC. The chain couples TRBV7-9 to TRBJ2-7, with 8 bases identical to TRBD1. Germline loops: CDR1 SEHNR, CDR2 FQNEAQ (reference sequence). V gave up 4 bases and J gave up 3 bases; unmatched junction bases: 8. The CDR3 runs to 15 residues.

The V gene is TRBV7-2, the J gene TRBJ2-3; 9 positions agree with TRBD2. Germline V gene lookup returns CDR1 SGHTA and CDR2 FQGNSA. The V gene end was trimmed by 8 bases and the J gene end by 1 base; junction bases not matched to a gene: 16. The CDR3 is 18 amino acids. The CDR3 sequence is CASSPRGGRAVGTDTQYF. CDR3 nucleotides: TGTGCCAGCTCACCACGAGGCGGGAGGGCCGTGGGCACAGATACGCAGTATTTT. The full variable domain, with the rest looked up from reference TRBV7-2 and TRBJ2-3, is GAGVSQSPSNKVTEKGKDVELRCDPISGHTALYWYRQSLGQGLEFLIYFQGNSAPDKSGLPSDRFSAERTGGSVSTLTIQRTQQEDSAVYLCASSPRGGRAVGTDTQYFGPGTRLTVL.

This clonotype was seen many times. The chain employs TRBV27 and TRBJ2-1; D possibly matches TRBD1 or TRBD2 (5 bases each). CDR1 MNHEY and CDR2 SMNVEV come from the germline V gene (reference sequence). Trimming removed 4 bases from V and 9 bases from J, with 22 bases in between. The length of the CDR3 is 16 residues. The CDR3 spells CASSSTAGTYSGEQFF. CDR3 bases: TGTGCCAGCAGTTCGACCGCCGGGACGTATTCGGGTGAGCAGTTCTTC.

This clonotype was recorded once. With a much larger clone just one base away, this may be a read error. The chain combines TRBV7-2 with TRBJ1-1; 11 nucleotides match TRBD1. The CDR3 covers 17 residues. J gave up 6 bases and V 5 bases, and 14 bases lay outside the gene matches. Looked up from germline, CDR1 is SGHTA and CDR2 is FQGNSA. The CDR3 DNA reads TGTGCCAGCAGCCCCGGACAGGGGGCGAAGGCGGGCGCTGAAGCTTTCTTT. This encodes CASSPGQGAKAGAEAFF.

This clonotype showed up many times. CDR3 bases: TGTGCCAGCAGTCCCGGACAGGCGCTAGCCAAAAACATTCAGTACTTC. The encoded protein is CASSPGQALAKNIQYF. The rearrangement links TRBV6-1 to TRBJ2-4, with TRBD1 matching 7 bases. V was pared by 5 bases and J by 0 bases, with 7 bases of the junction left unmatched. Germline lookup yields CDR1 MNHNS and CDR2 SASEGT. The CDR3 is made up of 16 amino acids.

The chain carries TRBV4-1 and TRBJ2-7; TRBD1 aligns across 7 bases. V lost 0 bases to trimming and J lost 1 base; unmatched junction nucleotides: 6. The CDR3 contains 16 residues. CDR1 is MGHRA and CDR2 is YSYEKL in the germline V gene. DNA for the CDR3: TGCGCCAGCAGCCAAGAGGGACAGCAACGGTCCTACGAGCAGTACTTC. Amino acid sequence: CASSQEGQQRSYEQYF.

This clonotype was observed at least ten times. The rearrangement joins TRBV2 to TRBJ2-7, with 8 bases lining up with TRBD1. The length of the CDR3 is 14 residues. V shed 9 bases, J shed 0 bases, and the junction held 7 bases outside the gene matches. Germline V gives CDR1 SNHLY, CDR2 FYNNEI. CDR3 sequence: CARARTGNSYEQYF. For the CDR3, the DNA is TGTGCCAGGGCCCGGACAGGGAACTCCTACGAGCAGTACTTC. Complete variable domain (other parts from reference TRBV2 and TRBJ2-7): EPEVTQTPSHQVTQMGQEVILRCVPISNHLYFYWYRQILGQKVEFLVSFYNNEISEKSEIFDDQFSVERPDGSNFTLKIRSTKLEDSAMYFCARARTGNSYEQYFGPGTRLTVT.

As regards this clonotype: This may arise from a read error, as a much more abundant clone is one base away. The CDR3 end shows no conserved phenylalanine or tryptophan, and so a read error is likely. The chain links TRBV12-3 or TRBV12-4 to TRBJ1-1, with 7 bases lining up with TRBD1. V trimming: 5 bases; J trimming: 1 base; junction bases outside the gene matches: 7. The CDR3 is 15 residues long. The CDR3 is CASSPFGTANTEAFS. The CDR3 coding sequence is TGTGCCAGCAGTCCTTTCGGGACAGCGAACACTGAAGCTTTCTCT.

A remark on this clonotype: Possible read error: a much larger clone is one base away. The chain uses TRBV2 and TRBJ2-7; 7 bases agree with TRBD1. V lost 4 bases and J lost 3; bases outside the gene matches: 3. CDR1 and CDR2 from the germline V gene are SNHLY and FYNNEI. The CDR3 extends over 13 amino acids. The CDR3 sequence: CASSGDSDYEQYF. The DNA of the CDR3 is TGTGCCAGCAGTGGGGACAGCGACTACGAGCAGTACTTC.

Ten or more counts support this clonotype. This chain uses TRBV11-2 with TRBJ2-2; no clear D gene. The CDR3 consists of 14 residues. Trimming took 5 bases from V and 7 from J, leaving 14 bases between them. Germline V gives CDR1 SGHAT, CDR2 FQNNGV. This CDR3 is CASSQEMTLGELFF. DNA of the CDR3: TGTGCCAGCAGCCAAGAAATGACCCTCGGGGAGCTGTTTTTT.

The chain employs TRBV20-1 and TRBJ1-2; D is unresolved. Germline values: CDR1 DFQATT, CDR2 SNEGSKA (reference sequence). V was clipped by 6 bases and J by 2 bases, with 13 bases between them. The CDR3 covers 13 residues. In DNA form, the CDR3 reads TGCAGTGCCAAGTATTATGCAAACTATGGCTACACCTTC. Translation: CSAKYYANYGYTF.

The table lists this clonotype with many counts. V is TRBV7-8 and J is TRBJ2-3; tentative D call: TRBD2 (6 bases). Germline values: CDR1 SGHVS, CDR2 FQNEAQ. The CDR3 is 14 amino acids. V shed 2 bases and J shed 4 bases, with 10 bases lying between them. In nucleotides, the CDR3 is TGTGCCAGCAGCTTATGGAGGGTGGCAGATACGCAGTATTTT. The encoded protein is CASSLWRVADTQYF.

With regard to this clonotype: Germline and junction disagree at one end, which may indicate a read error. This rearrangement joins TRBV20-1 to TRBJ2-1, with 8 positions matching TRBD2. Germline V gene sequence: CDR1 DFQATT, CDR2 SNEGSKA (reference sequence). The CDR3 consists of 18 residues. This CDR3 is CSAIEADYTGGRRNERFF. Written as DNA, the CDR3 is TGCAGTGCTATTGAAGCGGACTATACGGGAGGGAGGCGGAATGAGCGGTTCTTC.

This clonotype was detected many times. The genes are TRBV27 and TRBJ1-5, with TRBD1 matching over 9 bases. The CDR3 has 16 amino acids. Germline loops: CDR1 MNHEY, CDR2 SMNVEV (reference sequence). V gave up 2 bases and J gave up 3 bases; unmatched junction bases: 5. Written as DNA, the CDR3 is TGTGCCAGCAGTTTAGTGGGACAGGGATTCAATCAGCCCCAGCATTTT. This gives the protein CASSLVGQGFNQPQHF.

This clonotype was counted ten times or more. The CDR3 is CARGTSGTGEQFF. The CDR3 DNA is TGTGCCAGAGGGACTAGCGGGACAGGTGAGCAGTTCTTC. The rearrangement links TRBV2 to TRBJ2-1; the match to TRBD2 covers 13 bases. Germline V gene lookup returns CDR1 SNHLY and CDR2 FYNNEI. The V and J ends lost 9 bases and 9 bases, in that order; junction bases with no gene match: 5. The CDR3 runs to 13 residues.

In this sample, this clonotype turned up many times. The rearrangement links TRBV4-3 to TRBJ2-1; TRBD1 matches 8 bases. The length of the CDR3 is 18 residues. After removal of 0 bases from V and 3 bases from J, the junction contained 10 bases not matched to a gene. Germline loops: CDR1 LGHNA, CDR2 YSLEER. CDR3 amino acids: CASSQDRDRSRIYNEQFF. The CDR3 nucleotides are TGCGCCAGCAGCCAAGATCGGGACAGGTCCCGGATCTACAATGAGCAGTTCTTC.